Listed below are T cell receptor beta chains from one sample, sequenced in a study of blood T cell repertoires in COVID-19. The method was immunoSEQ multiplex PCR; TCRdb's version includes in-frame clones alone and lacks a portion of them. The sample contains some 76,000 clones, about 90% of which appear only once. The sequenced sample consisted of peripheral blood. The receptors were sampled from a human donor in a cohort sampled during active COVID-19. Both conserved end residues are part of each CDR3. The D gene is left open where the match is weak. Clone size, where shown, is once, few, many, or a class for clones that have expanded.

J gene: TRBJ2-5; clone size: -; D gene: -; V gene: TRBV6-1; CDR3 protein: CASSEVGGRAETQYF; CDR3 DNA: TGTGCCAGCAGTGAAGTTGGGGGCAGAGCGGAGACCCAGTACTTC
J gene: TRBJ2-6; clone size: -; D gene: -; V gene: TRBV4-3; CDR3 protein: CASSQGSIPSGANVLTF; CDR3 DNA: TGCGCCAGCAGCCAAGGCAGTATACCCTCTGGGGCCAACGTCCTGACTTTC
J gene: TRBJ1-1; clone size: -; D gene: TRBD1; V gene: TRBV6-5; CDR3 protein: CASSYSTGGETEAFF; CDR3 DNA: TGTGCCAGCAGTTACTCGACAGGGGGCGAAACTGAAGCTTTCTTT
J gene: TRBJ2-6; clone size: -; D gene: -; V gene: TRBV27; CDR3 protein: CASSSGAGANVLTF; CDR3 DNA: TGTGCCAGCAGTTCCGGGGCTGGGGCCAACGTCCTGACTTTC
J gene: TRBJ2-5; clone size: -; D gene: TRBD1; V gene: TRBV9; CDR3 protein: CASSVVGQGGQETQYF; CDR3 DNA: TGTGCCAGCAGCGTAGTGGGACAGGGAGGGCAAGAGACCCAGTACTTC
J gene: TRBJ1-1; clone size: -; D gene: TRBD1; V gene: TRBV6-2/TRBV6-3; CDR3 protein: CASSPQGVVMNTEAFF; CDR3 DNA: TGTGCCAGCAGTCCGCAGGGGGTGGTCATGAACACTGAAGCTTTCTTT
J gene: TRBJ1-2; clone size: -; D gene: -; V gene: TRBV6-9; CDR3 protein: CASSFGRRKGGYTF; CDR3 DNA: TGTGCCAGCAGCTTCGGACGGAGGAAAGGTGGCTACACCTTC
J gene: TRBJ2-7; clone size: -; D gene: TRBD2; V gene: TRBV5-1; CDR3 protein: CASSPGLADSPYEQYF; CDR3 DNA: TGCGCCAGCAGCCCGGGACTAGCGGACTCCCCGTACGAGCAGTACTTC
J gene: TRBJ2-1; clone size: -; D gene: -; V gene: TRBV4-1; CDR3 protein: CASSLTGGSSYNEQFF; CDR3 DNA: TGCGCCAGCAGTCTAACTGGGGGGAGCTCCTACAATGAGCAGTTCTTC
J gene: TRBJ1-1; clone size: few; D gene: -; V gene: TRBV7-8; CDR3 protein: CASSLAHRDVEAFF; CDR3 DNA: TGTGCCAGCAGCTTAGCCCACAGGGATGTTGAAGCTTTCTTT
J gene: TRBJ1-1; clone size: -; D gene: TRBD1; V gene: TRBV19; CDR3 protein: CASSKRTGPSTEAFF; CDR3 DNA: TGTGCCAGTAGTAAGCGGACAGGGCCGAGCACTGAAGCTTTCTTT
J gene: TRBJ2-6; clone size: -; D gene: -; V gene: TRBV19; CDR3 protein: CASSINSGANVLTF; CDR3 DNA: TGTGCCAGTAGTATCAACTCTGGGGCCAACGTCCTGACTTTC
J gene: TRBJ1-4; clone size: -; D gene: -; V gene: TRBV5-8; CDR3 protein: CASSWGETTNEKLFF; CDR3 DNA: TGTGCCAGCAGCTGGGGGGAAACAACTAATGAAAAACTGTTTTTT
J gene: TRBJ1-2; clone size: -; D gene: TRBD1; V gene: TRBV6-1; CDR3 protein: CASSVFTGGADAYGYTF; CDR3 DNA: TGTGCCAGCAGTGTGTTTACAGGGGGCGCAGACGCCTATGGCTACACCTTC
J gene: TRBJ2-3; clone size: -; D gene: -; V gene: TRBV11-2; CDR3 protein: CASSLGGYTDTQYF; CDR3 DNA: TGTGCCAGCAGCTTAGGCGGTTACACAGATACGCAGTATTTT
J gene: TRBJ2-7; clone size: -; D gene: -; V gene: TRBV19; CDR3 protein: CASRGDTYEQYF; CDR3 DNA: TGTGCCAGTAGGGGGGACACCTACGAGCAGTACTTC
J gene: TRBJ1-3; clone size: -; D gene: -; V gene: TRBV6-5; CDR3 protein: CASSYDRSRNTIYF; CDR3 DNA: TGTGCCAGCAGTTATGACAGATCTAGAAACACCATATATTTT
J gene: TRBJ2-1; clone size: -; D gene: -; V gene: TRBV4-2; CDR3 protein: CASSQTSEQFF; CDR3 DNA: TGTGCCAGCAGCCAAACATCAGAGCAGTTCTTC
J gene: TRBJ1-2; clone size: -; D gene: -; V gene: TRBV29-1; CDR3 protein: CSVEQGHYGYTF; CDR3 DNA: TGCAGCGTTGAACAGGGGCATTATGGCTACACCTTC
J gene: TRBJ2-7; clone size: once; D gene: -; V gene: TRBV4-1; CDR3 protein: CASSPSASSYEQYF; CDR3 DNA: TGCGCCAGCAGCCCCAGCGCCAGCTCCTACGAGCAGTACTTC
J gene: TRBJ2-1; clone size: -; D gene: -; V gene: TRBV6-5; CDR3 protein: CASSSTSGTRRNEQFF; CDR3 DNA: TGTGCCAGCAGTTCGACATCCGGGACAAGACGAAATGAGCAGTTCTTC
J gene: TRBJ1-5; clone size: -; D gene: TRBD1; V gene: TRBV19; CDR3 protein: CASRAGTGDPSNQPQHF; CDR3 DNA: TGTGCCAGTAGGGCCGGGACAGGGGACCCCAGCAATCAGCCCCAGCATTTT
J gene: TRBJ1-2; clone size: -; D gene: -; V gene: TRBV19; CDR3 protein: CASSPPDRLNYGYTF; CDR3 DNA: TGTGCCAGTAGCCCCCCGGACAGATTAAACTATGGCTACACCTTC
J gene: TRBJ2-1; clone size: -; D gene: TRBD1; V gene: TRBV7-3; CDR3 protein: CASSLKAGTGGNEQFF; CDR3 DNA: TGTGCCAGCAGCTTAAAGGCAGGGACAGGGGGCAATGAGCAGTTCTTC
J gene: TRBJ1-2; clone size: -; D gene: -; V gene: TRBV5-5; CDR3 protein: CASSLDPAGNYGYTF; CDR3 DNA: TGTGCCAGCAGCTTGGACCCCGCAGGAAACTATGGCTACACCTTC
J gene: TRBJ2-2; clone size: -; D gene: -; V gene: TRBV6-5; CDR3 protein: CASSQFTNTGELFF; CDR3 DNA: TGTGCCAGCAGCCAATTCACGAACACCGGGGAGCTGTTTTTT
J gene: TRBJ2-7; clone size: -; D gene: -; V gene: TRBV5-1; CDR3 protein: CASSLGFKGVNYEQYF; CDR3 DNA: TGCGCCAGCAGCTTGGGTTTTAAGGGGGTGAACTACGAGCAGTACTTC
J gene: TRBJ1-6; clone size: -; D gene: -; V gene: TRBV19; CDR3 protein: CASSIVDRISPLHF; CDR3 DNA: TGTGCCAGTAGTATAGTGGACAGAATTTCACCCCTCCACTTT
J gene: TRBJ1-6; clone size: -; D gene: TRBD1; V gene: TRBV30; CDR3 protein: CALFSGTGNSPLHF; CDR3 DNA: TGTGCCTTGTTTTCCGGGACAGGGAATTCACCCCTCCACTTT
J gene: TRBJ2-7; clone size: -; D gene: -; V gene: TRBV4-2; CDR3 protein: CASSQDVSGGSYEQYF; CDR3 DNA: TGTGCCAGCAGCCAAGATGTCTCCGGGGGCTCCTACGAGCAGTACTTC
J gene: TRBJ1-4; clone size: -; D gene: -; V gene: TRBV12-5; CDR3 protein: CASGSGGHEKLFF; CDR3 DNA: TGTGCTAGTGGATCGGGGGGGCATGAAAAACTGTTTTTT
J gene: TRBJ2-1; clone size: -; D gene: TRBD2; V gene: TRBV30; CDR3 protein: CAWSVGLAGYNEQFF; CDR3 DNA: TGTGCCTGGAGTGTAGGACTAGCGGGGTACAATGAGCAGTTCTTC
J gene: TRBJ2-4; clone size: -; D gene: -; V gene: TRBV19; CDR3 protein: CASSSRQSVIQYF; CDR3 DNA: TGTGCCAGTAGTTCTAGACAGAGCGTCATTCAGTACTTC
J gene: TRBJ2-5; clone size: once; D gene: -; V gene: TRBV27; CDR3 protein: CASRHQGIQETQYF; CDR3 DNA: TGTGCCAGCAGGCATCAGGGGATCCAAGAGACCCAGTACTTC
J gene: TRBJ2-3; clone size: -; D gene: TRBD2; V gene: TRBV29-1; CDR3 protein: CSLQRGDTDTQYF; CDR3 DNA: TGCAGCCTTCAGCGGGGGGACACAGATACGCAGTATTTT
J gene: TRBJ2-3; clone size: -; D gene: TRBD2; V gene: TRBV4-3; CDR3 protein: CASSHPTGGGPTDTQYF; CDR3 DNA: TGCGCCAGCAGCCATCCCACCGGGGGGGGGCCGACAGATACGCAGTATTTT
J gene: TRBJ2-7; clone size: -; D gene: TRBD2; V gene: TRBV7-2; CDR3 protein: CASSLRGGGAYEQYF; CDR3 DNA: TGTGCCAGCAGCTTGAGAGGCGGGGGGGCCTACGAGCAGTACTTC
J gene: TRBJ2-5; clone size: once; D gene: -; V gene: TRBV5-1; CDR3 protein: CASSLAVEETQYF; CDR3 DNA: TGCGCCAGCAGCTTGGCTGTCGAGGAGACCCAGTACTTC
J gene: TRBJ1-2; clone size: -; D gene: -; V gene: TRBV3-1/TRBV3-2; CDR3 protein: CASSQAQANYGYTF; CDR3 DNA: TGTGCCAGCAGCCAAGCACAGGCGAACTATGGCTACACCTTC
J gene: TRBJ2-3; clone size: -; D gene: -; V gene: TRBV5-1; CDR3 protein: CASSLEAQGTDTQYF; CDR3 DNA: TGCGCCAGCAGCTTGGAGGCCCAGGGGACAGATACGCAGTATTTT
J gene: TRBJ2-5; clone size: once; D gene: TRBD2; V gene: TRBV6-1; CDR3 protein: CASSGTGTSGPRETQYF; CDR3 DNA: TGTGCCAGCAGTGGCACCGGGACTAGCGGTCCTCGGGAGACCCAGTACTTC
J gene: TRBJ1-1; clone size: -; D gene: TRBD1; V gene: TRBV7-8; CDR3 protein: CASSLYRGDTEAFF; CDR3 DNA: TGTGCCAGCAGCTTGTACAGGGGAGACACTGAAGCTTTCTTT